The clone carrying this T cell receptor beta chain was seen a few times. Its target is not known. This specimen comes from a study of T-cell memory formation after mild COVID-19. Across the whole study: Largely donor-specific TCR clusters were found. Study findings and constraints: CD8+ contracting clones occupied EMRA, while CD4+ ones occupied mainly CM and EM. While clones contracting from day 15 to 85 were balanced between CD4 and CD8, later expanders leaned CD4+.

Germline CDR1 and CDR2: SGHNT and YYREEE (reference sequence). The CDR3 has 13 residues. Trimming stripped 5 bases from V and 5 bases from J, with 11 bases between. cDNA libraries for TCR alpha and TCR beta, carrying sample barcodes and UMIs, came from 5'RACE with constant-segment primers. Each CDR3 protein is one row after TCRdb ran MiXCR on the 5' RACE reads. Here the sample spans under 300,000 distinct CDR3 sequences, about a sixth being singletons. The chain recombines TRBV5-4 with TRBJ2-1; D not resolved. The receptor was derived from a man aged 18-30 years who had mild COVID-19 (a few samples of this study predate the infection). Cell type and time point are not known. The sequencing sample was made of PBMCs or a T cell subset sorted from them (not recorded which). As DNA, the CDR3 is TGTGCCAGCAGTCTGGACGGCCACAATGAGCAGTTCTTC. Its translation is CASSLDGHNEQFF.